The following is a T cell receptor (beta chain) sequence with its context. These data come from a study of OX40 agonist ivuxolimab in advanced cancers. Germline V gives CDR1 SGHTA, CDR2 FQGTGA. The CDR3 loop spans 14 amino acids. V lost 0 bases, J lost 6 bases, and 9 bases lay in between. Sequencing was performed with immunoSEQ multiplex PCR; in TCRdb, only in-frame clones are kept and a portion is missing. The table lists approximately 35,000 clones, approximately 78% of them singletons. The TCR was taken from an adult with an advanced solid tumor such as melanoma, head and neck, liver or kidney cancer. The sequencing here drew on CD4+ or CD8+ T cells sorted from blood, taken in a trial of the OX40 agonist ivuxolimab. The V and J genes are TRBV7-3 and TRBJ2-1, with D perhaps matching TRBD2 (5 bases). CDR3: CASSLTGGRNEQFF. The CDR3 region has the DNA TGTGCCAGCAGCTTAACGGGCGGGCGCAATGAGCAGTTCTTC.